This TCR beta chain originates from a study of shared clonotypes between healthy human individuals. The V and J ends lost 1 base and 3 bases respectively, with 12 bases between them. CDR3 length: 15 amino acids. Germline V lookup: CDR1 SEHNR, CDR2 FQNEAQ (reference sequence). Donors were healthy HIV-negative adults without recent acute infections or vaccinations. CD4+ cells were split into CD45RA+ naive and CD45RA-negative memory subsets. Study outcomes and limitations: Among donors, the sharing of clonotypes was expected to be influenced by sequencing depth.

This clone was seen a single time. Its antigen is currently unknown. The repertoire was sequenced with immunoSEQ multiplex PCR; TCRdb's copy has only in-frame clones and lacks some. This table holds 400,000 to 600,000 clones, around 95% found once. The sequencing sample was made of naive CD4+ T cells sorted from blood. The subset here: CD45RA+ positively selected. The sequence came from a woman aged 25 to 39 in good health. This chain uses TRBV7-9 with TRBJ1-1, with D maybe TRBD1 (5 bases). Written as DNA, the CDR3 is TGTGCCAGCAGCTTAGGATCGGGGGTTGACACTGAAGCTTTCTTT. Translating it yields CASSLGSGVDTEAFF.